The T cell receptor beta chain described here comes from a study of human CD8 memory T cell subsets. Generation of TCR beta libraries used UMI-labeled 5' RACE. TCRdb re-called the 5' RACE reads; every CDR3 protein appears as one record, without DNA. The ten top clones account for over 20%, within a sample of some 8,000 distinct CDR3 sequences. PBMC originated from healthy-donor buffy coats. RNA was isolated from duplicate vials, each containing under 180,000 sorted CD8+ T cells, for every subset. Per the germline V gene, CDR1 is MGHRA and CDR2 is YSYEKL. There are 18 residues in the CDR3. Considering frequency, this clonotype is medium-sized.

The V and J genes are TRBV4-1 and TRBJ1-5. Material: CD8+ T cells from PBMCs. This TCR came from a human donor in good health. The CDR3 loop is CASSQETYLDGNNQPQHF.